The 20 T cell receptor beta chains below all came from one sample that was sequenced in a study of OX40 agonist ivuxolimab in advanced cancers. TCRdb's copy holds only in-frame clones and misses some; the assay was immunoSEQ multiplex PCR. The repertoire has 53,000 or so clones, over 75% of them found once; the top ten carry about 1.5%. The sequencing used CD4+ or CD8+ T cells sorted from blood, collected in a trial of the OX40 agonist ivuxolimab. Source of these receptors: an adult with an advanced solid tumor such as melanoma, head and neck, liver or kidney cancer.

The V and J genes are TRBV28 and TRBJ2-7; weak D call: TRBD2 (7 bases). The CDR3 has 14 residues. V lost 7 bases and J lost 5, with 18 bases in between. The germline gives CDR1 MDHEN, CDR2 SYDVKM. The CDR3 here is CASTGGRGRNEQYF. DNA for the CDR3: TGTGCCAGCACCGGGGGGAGGGGGAGGAACGAGCAGTACTTC.

The rearrangement joins TRBV5-4 to TRBJ1-5; TRBD1 aligns across 9 bases. Germline V gene lookup returns CDR1 SGHNT and CDR2 YYREEE (reference sequence). V lost 4 bases, J lost 5 bases, and 7 bases stayed unmatched. The length of the CDR3 is 15 residues. For the CDR3, the DNA is TGTGCCAGCAGCCGACAGGGGGACGGGTATCAGCCCCAGCATTTT. As protein: CASSRQGDGYQPQHF.

The chain is built from TRBV29-1 and TRBJ2-3; weak D call: TRBD1 (6 bases). Trimming stripped 8 bases from V and 1 base from J, with 19 bases between. Per germline, CDR1 SQVTM and CDR2 ANQGSEA. The CDR3 consists of 15 residues. CDR3 bases: TGCAGCACCCAGACAGGCCTGCTTGGCACAGATACGCAGTATTTT. It specifies CSTQTGLLGTDTQYF.

The rearrangement joins TRBV5-5 to TRBJ2-7; 8 bases are a match to TRBD2. The CDR3 extends over 19 amino acids. The V gene end was trimmed by 3 bases and the J gene end by 4 bases; junction bases not matched to a gene: 21. Per germline, CDR1 SGHKS and CDR2 YYEKEE (reference sequence). CDR3 sequence (DNA): TGTGCCAGCAGCTCGCGGGGGGCCGTCTCTGTGGGGGACAAATACGAGCAGTACTTC. Translated: CASSSRGAVSVGDKYEQYF.

The chain carries TRBV6-1 and TRBJ2-1, with 7 bases identical to TRBD2. J gave up 7 bases and V 2 bases, and 8 bases lay outside the gene matches. Germline CDR1 is MNHNS and CDR2 is SASEGT. The CDR3 totals 15 residues. This CDR3 is CASSETPGGRNEQFF. Here the CDR3 DNA reads TGTGCCAGCAGTGAAACTCCGGGAGGCCGGAATGAGCAGTTCTTC.

The chain has TRBV10-2 and TRBJ1-6; tentative D call: TRBD1 (5 bases). V shed 6 bases and J shed 6 bases, with 9 bases lying between them. The CDR3 extends over 13 amino acids. Germline V gene data show CDR1 as WSHSY and CDR2 as SAAADI. The CDR3 loop is CASSGTVNSPLHF. The CDR3 DNA reads as TGCGCCAGCAGCGGGACGGTTAATTCACCCCTCCACTTT.

The rearrangement links TRBV19 to TRBJ2-4; D may be TRBD1 (5 bases). CDR3 length: 14 amino acids. Germline V gene lookup returns CDR1 LNHDA and CDR2 SQIVND (reference sequence). V dropped 2 bases and J dropped 0 bases, with 5 bases sitting between them. The CDR3 DNA reads TGTGCCAGTAGTATACAGGGAGCCAAAAACATTCAGTACTTC. Translated: CASSIQGAKNIQYF. Supplemented by reference TRBV19 and TRBJ2-4, the full variable domain reads DGGITQSPKYLFRKEGQNVTLSCEQNLNHDAMYWYRQDPGQGLRLIYYSQIVNDFQKGDIAEGYSVSREKKESFPLTVTSAQKNPTAFYLCASSIQGAKNIQYFGAGTRLSVL.

This chain uses TRBV25-1 with TRBJ2-3, with TRBD2 matching 15 bases. Germline CDR1 reads MGHDK; CDR2 reads SYGVNS. V lost 2 bases, J lost 3 bases, and 6 bases stayed unmatched. The CDR3 runs 18 residues. The CDR3 protein is CASSEGLAGGLRTDTQYF. The CDR3 nucleotides are TGTGCCAGCAGTGAAGGACTAGCGGGAGGGTTAAGAACAGATACGCAGTATTTT.

This clone appeared a single time. The rearrangement links TRBV7-9 to TRBJ2-7, with a weak D call TRBD1 (5 bases). The CDR3 spans 11 residues. V gave up 1 base and J gave up 12 bases, with 10 bases separating them. From germline, CDR1 is SEHNR and CDR2 FQNEAQ (reference sequence). This chain's CDR3 is CASSLGQGLYF. Here the CDR3 DNA reads TGTGCCAGCAGCTTAGGCCAGGGTCTGTACTTC.

The gene calls are TRBV11-2 and TRBJ1-6; a weak D match, TRBD1 (6 bases). Germline V CDR1 and CDR2: SGHAT, FQNNGV. V dropped 5 bases and J dropped 10 bases, with 15 bases sitting between them. The CDR3 consists of 14 residues. CDR3 nucleotide sequence: TGTGCCAGCAGCCCCTCAGGGGACGGATCACCCCTCCACTTT. Protein sequence: CASSPSGDGSPLHF. The full variable domain, in which reference TRBV11-2 and TRBJ1-6 provide the parts outside the CDR3, is EAGVAQSPRYKIIEKRQSVAFWCNPISGHATLYWYQQILGQGPKLLIQFQNNGVVDDSQLPKDRFSAERLKGVDSTLKIQPAKLEDSAVYLCASSPSGDGSPLHFGNGTRLTVT.

V gene TRBV10-1 combines with J gene TRBJ2-3; 8 positions match TRBD2. There are 12 residues in the CDR3. Germline trimming cut 8 bases from V and 6 bases from J; bases unmatched to any gene: 4. In germline, CDR1 is WNHNN, CDR2 SYGVQD (reference sequence). The CDR3 here is CASSAGEDTQYF. DNA for the CDR3: TGCGCCAGCTCAGCGGGAGAGGATACGCAGTATTTT.

The genes are TRBV6-5 and TRBJ1-4; the D gene is possibly TRBD1 (6 bases). With 6 bases removed from V and 5 bases from J, the gap between germline ends came to 16 bases. Per the germline V gene, CDR1 is MNHEY and CDR2 is SVGAGI. The CDR3 is 15 residues long. The CDR3 is CASRPDRLSNEKLFF. CDR3 DNA sequence: TGTGCCAGCAGACCCGACAGGCTTTCGAATGAAAAACTGTTTTTT.

Comment on this clone: An end of the junction does not agree with germline; a read error may underlie this. This chain uses TRBV7-9 with TRBJ2-5; 9 bases agree with TRBD1. The CDR3 loop spans 17 amino acids. Germline CDR1 and CDR2: SEHNR and FQNEAQ (reference sequence). CDR3 nucleotides: TGTGCCAGCAGCTTAGCCCGGGACAGGGCGTGGAGAGAGGCCCAGTACTTC. This sequence encodes CASSLARDRAWREAQYF.

The gene calls are TRBV28 and TRBJ1-5; D possibly corresponds to TRBD1 (5 bases). This CDR3 has 15 amino acids. Germline CDR1 reads MDHEN; CDR2 reads SYDVKM. The V gene lost 3 bases and the J gene lost 6 bases, with 15 bases spanning the gap. The CDR3: CASSLPGPLSQPQHF. CDR3 nucleotides: TGTGCCAGCAGTTTGCCAGGGCCCCTCTCTCAGCCCCAGCATTTT.

The J gene is TRBJ1-5, the V gene TRBV2; 11 bases are a match to TRBD1. V shed 6 bases and J 6 bases; nucleotides not matched to a gene: 1. Looked up from germline, CDR1 is SNHLY and CDR2 is FYNNEI. The CDR3 consists of 13 residues. CDR3 in amino acids: CASRGQGVQPQHF. In DNA form, the CDR3 reads TGTGCCAGCAGGGGACAGGGGGTTCAGCCCCAGCATTTT.

The gene calls are TRBV28 and TRBJ1-2; perhaps TRBD1 as D (5 bases). Germline values: CDR1 MDHEN, CDR2 SYDVKM. The ends were cut back, 10 bases at V and 2 bases at J, with 14 bases in the middle. The CDR3 runs 13 residues. The CDR3 sequence: CATQTPGNYGYTF. The CDR3 nucleotides read TGTGCCACACAAACTCCAGGGAACTATGGCTACACCTTC.

V and J are TRBV14 and TRBJ2-1, with D perhaps TRBD1 (6 bases). Germline-derived CDR1 and CDR2 are SGHDN and FVKESK. V shed 4 bases and J shed 3 bases, with 13 bases lying between them. The CDR3 consists of 15 residues. The CDR3 DNA reads TGTGCCAGCAGCCGAAGCAGGGGATACTACAATGAGCAGTTCTTC. Its protein is CASSRSRGYYNEQFF.

This sequence joins TRBV19 and TRBJ2-4, with a weak D call TRBD2 (6 bases). CDR3 length: 10 amino acids. The germline V and J ends were trimmed by 10 bases and 9 bases, with 10 bases remaining between them. Germline lookup yields CDR1 LNHDA and CDR2 SQIVND (reference sequence). This chain's CDR3 is CATTGSIQYF. CDR3 coding DNA: TGTGCCACGACCGGGAGCATTCAGTACTTC.

This clone was recorded a few times. The chain employs TRBV6-1 and TRBJ1-5; D is possibly TRBD1 (6 bases). This CDR3 comprises 16 residues. Between the trimmed V and J ends, which lost 3 bases and 1 base, there was a span of 13 bases. CDR1 is MNHNS, CDR2 SASEGT, per germline. As DNA, the CDR3 is TGTGCCAGCAGTGACCTCACGGGGGCGAGCAATCAGCCCCAGCATTTT. This gives the protein CASSDLTGASNQPQHF.

V gene TRBV19 combines with J gene TRBJ2-1; TRBD2 might be the D (5 bases). This CDR3 spans 17 amino acids. The germline V gene has CDR1 LNHDA and CDR2 SQIVND (reference sequence). Trimming took off 4 bases at V and 0 bases at J, with 16 bases between the two ends. Written as DNA, the CDR3 is TGTGCCAGTAGTACCTCTCGACTCACTAGCTCCTACAATGAGCAGTTCTTC. Residues: CASSTSRLTSSYNEQFF.